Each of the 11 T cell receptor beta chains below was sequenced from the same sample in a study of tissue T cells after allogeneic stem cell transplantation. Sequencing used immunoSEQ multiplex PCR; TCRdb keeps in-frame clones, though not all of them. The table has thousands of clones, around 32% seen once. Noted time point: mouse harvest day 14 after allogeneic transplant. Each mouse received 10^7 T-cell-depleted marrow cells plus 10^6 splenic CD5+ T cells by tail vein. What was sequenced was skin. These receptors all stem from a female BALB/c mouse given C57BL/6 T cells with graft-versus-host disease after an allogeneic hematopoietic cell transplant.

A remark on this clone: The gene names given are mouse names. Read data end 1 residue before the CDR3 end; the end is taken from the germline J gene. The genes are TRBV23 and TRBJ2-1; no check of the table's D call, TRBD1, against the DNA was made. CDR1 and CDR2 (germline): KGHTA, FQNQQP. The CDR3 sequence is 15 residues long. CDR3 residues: CSSSQQTGAYAEQFF. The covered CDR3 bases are TGCTCCAGCAGTCAACAGACAGGGGCCTATGCTGAGCAGTTC.

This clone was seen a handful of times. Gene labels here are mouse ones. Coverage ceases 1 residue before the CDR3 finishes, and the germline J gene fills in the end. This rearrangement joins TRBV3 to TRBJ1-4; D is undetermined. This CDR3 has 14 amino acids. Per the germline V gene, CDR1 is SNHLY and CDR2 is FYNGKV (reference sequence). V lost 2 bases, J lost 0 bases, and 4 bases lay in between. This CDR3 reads CASSLHLSNERLFF. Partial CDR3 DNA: TGTGCCAGCAGCTTACACCTTTCCAACGAAAGATTATTT.

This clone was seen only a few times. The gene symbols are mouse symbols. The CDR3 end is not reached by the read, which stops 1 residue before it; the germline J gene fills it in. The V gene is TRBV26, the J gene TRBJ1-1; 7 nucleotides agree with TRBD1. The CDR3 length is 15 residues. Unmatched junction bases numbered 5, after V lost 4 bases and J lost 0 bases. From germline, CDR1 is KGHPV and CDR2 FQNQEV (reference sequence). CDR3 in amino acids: CASSPHRGANTEVFF. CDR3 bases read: TGTGCCAGCAGTCCCCACAGGGGTGCAAACACAGAAGTCTTC.

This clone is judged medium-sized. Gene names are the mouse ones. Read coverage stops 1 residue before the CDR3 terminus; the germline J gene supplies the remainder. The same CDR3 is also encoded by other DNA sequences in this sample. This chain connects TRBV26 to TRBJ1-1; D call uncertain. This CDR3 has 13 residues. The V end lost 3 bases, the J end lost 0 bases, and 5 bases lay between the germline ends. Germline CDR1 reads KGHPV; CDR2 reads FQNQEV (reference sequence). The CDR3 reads CASSLGANTEVFF. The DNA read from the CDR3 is TGTGCCAGCAGTCTCGGTGCAAACACAGAAGTCTTC. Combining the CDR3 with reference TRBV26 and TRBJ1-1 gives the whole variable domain NSKVIQTPRYLVKGQGQKAKMRCIPEKGHPVVFWYQQNKNNEFKFLINFQNQEVLQQIDMTEKRFSAECPSNSPCSLEIQSSEAGDSALYLCASSLGANTEVFFGKGTRLTVV.

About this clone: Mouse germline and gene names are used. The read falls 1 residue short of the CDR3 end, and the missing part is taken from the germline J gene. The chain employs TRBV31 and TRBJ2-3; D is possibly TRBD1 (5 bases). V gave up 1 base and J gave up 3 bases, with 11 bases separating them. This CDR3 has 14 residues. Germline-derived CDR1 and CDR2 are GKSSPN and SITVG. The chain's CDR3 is CAWSPQGRAETLYF. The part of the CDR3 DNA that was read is TGTGCCTGGAGTCCGCAGGGTAGGGCAGAAACGCTGTAT.

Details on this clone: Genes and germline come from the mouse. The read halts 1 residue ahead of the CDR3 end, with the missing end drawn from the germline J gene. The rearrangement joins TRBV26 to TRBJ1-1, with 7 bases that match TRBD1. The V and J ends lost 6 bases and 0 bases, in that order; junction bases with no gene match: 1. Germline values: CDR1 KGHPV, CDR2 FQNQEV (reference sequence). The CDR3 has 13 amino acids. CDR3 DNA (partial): TGTGCCAGCAGGGGACAGACAAACACAGAAGTCTTC. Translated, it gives CASRGQTNTEVF. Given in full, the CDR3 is CASRGQTNTEVFF.

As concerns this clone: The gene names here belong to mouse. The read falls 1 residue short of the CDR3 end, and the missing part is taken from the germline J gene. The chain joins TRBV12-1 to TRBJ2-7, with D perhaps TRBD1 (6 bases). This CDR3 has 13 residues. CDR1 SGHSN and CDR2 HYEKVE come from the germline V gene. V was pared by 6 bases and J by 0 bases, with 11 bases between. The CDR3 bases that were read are TGTGCCAGCGACCGGGACAACTCCTATGAACAGTAC. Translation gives CASDRDNSYEQY. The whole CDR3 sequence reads CASDRDNSYEQYF.

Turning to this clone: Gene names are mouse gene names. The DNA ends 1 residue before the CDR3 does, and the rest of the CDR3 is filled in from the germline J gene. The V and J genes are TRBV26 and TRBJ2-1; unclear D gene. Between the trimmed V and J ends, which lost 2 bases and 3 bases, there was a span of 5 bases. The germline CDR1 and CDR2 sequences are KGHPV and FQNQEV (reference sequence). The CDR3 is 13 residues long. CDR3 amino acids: CASSLDIYAEQFF. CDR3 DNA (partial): TGTGCCAGCAGTCTGGACATCTATGCTGAGCAGTTC.

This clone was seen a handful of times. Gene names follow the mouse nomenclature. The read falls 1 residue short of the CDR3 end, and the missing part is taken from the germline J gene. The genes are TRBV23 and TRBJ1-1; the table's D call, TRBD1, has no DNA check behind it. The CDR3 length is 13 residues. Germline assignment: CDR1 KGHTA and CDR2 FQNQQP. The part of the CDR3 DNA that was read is TGCTCCAGCAGTCAGGGACAAAACACAGAAGTCTTC. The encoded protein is CSSSQGQNTEVF. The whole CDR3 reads CSSSQGQNTEVFF.

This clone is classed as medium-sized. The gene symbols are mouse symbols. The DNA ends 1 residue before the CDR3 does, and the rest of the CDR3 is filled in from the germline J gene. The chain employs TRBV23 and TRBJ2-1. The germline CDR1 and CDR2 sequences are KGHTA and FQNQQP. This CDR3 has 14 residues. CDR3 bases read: TGCTCCAGCAGTCCGGGGGACCCCTATGCTGAGCAGTTC. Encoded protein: CSSSPGDPYAEQF. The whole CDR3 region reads CSSSPGDPYAEQFF.

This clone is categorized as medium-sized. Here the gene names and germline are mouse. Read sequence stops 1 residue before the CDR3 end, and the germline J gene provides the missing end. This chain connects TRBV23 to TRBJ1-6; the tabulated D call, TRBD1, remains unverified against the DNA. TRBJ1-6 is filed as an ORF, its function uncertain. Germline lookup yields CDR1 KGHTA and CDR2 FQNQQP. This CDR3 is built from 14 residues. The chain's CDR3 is CSSSQGHGNSPLYF. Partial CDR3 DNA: TGCTCCAGCAGCCAGGGACACGGAAATTCGCCCCTCTAC.